These 22 T cell receptor beta chains share one sample of origin, sequenced in a study of T cells in Graves' hyperthyroidism and ophthalmopathy. The investigators amplified TCR beta CDR3 regions from RNA transcripts. TCR CDR3 regions were first amplified by RT-PCR with HTBI primers. TCRdb processed the multiplex PCR reads anew with MiXCR; each CDR3 protein has one entry. The sample holds around 400,000 distinct CDR3 sequences, under 15% seen once. Source material: blood. These receptor sequences come from a woman under 30 with Graves' hyperthyroidism.

This clonotype was seen only a few times. The chain employs TRBV5-4 and TRBJ2-2; D ambiguous. This CDR3 has 15 residues. Trimming shortened V by 4 bases and J by 0 bases, and 10 bases separated the two germline ends. Germline V lookup: CDR1 SGHNT, CDR2 YYREEE (reference sequence). Here the CDR3 DNA reads TGTGCCAGCAGCCGCGGACGGACGAACACCGGGGAGCTGTTTTTT. This sequence encodes CASSRGRTNTGELFF.

This clonotype has at least ten counts. This sequence joins TRBV11-2 and TRBJ2-1; 13 bases fit TRBD2. CDR3 length: 16 residues. From germline, CDR1 is SGHAT and CDR2 FQNNGV. J gave up 1 base and V 6 bases, and 3 bases lay outside the gene matches. CDR3 residues: CASRKLAGGSYNEQFF. The CDR3 coding sequence is TGTGCCAGCAGAAAACTAGCGGGAGGGTCCTACAATGAGCAGTTCTTC.

This clonotype came up many times. V usage is TRBV7-9 and J usage is TRBJ1-5, with TRBD1 identical over 8 bases. V trimming: 2 bases; J trimming: 5 bases; junction bases outside the gene matches: 2. Germline CDR1 and CDR2: SEHNR and FQNEAQ (reference sequence). The length of the CDR3 is 14 residues. In nucleotides, the CDR3 is TGTGCCAGCAGCTTAACGACAGGGGATCAGCCCCAGCATTTT. The encoded protein is CASSLTTGDQPQHF.

This chain joins TRBV5-1 and TRBJ1-4, with D perhaps matching TRBD1 (6 bases). The germline V gene encodes CDR1 SGHRS and CDR2 YFSETQ. The CDR3 contains 16 residues. With 5 bases removed from V and 3 bases from J, the gap between germline ends came to 17 bases. The CDR3 DNA follows: TGCGCCAGCAGGCGAGCTGACAGGCCATCTAATGAAAAACTGTTTTTT. It codes for CASRRADRPSNEKLFF.

V gene TRBV2 combines with J gene TRBJ2-5, with 7 bases aligning to TRBD1. The trim removed 6 bases at V and 2 bases at J, leaving 6 bases unmatched. Germline CDR1 and CDR2: SNHLY and FYNNEI. The CDR3 spans 14 residues. The CDR3 DNA reads TGTGCCAGCAGGCAACGGACAGGACAAGAGACCCAGTACTTC. As protein: CASRQRTGQETQYF.

There are many counts of this clonotype. This sequence joins TRBV5-6 and TRBJ2-1; 8 nucleotides agree with TRBD1. Unmatched junction bases numbered 4, after V lost 0 bases and J lost 2 bases. This CDR3 is built from 16 residues. Germline values: CDR1 SGHDT, CDR2 YYEEEE. The CDR3 nucleotides read TGTGCCAGCAGCTTGGCACAGGGGGAAACCTACAATGAGCAGTTCTTC. Its protein product is CASSLAQGETYNEQFF.

The rearrangement uses TRBV28 and TRBJ1-2; D remains ambiguous. The V end was cut by 6 bases, the J end by 8 bases, with 13 bases between. The CDR3 loop spans 12 amino acids. The germline V gene has CDR1 MDHEN and CDR2 SYDVKM. The CDR3 reads CASRPPSAGYTF. The CDR3 DNA follows: TGTGCCAGCAGGCCCCCCTCGGCCGGCTACACCTTC.

This clonotype has more than one count but fewer than ten. A read error may explain this, as a much larger clone is one base away. The V and J genes are TRBV3-1 and TRBJ2-3; D unclear. V lost 4 bases and J 0 bases, leaving 11 bases between the germline ends. The CDR3 totals 15 residues. Per the germline V gene, CDR1 is LGHDT and CDR2 is YNNKEL (reference sequence). The CDR3: CASSPAGGSTDTQYF. In DNA form, the CDR3 reads TGTGCCAGCAGCCCAGCTGGCGGAAGCACAGATACGCAGTATTTT.

The rearrangement joins TRBV19 to TRBJ1-1; D is ambiguous. Deletions cut 6 bases from V and 1 base from J, with 9 bases between. The CDR3 is 13 amino acids. Germline CDR1 reads LNHDA; CDR2 reads SQIVND (reference sequence). The CDR3 DNA sequence: TGTGCCAGTAGCCAGACCCGGAACACTGAAGCTTTCTTT. This translates into CASSQTRNTEAFF.

This clonotype was detected only a few times. The chain carries TRBV4-1 and TRBJ2-3, with TRBD2 matching 11 bases. The trim removed 0 bases at V and 5 bases at J, leaving 7 bases unmatched. The V gene's germline CDR1 is MGHRA and CDR2 YSYEKL. The CDR3 has 17 amino acids. CDR3 sequence (DNA): TGCGCCAGCAGCCAAGAGTTAGCGGGGGGGCTCCAAGATACGCAGTATTTT. Protein product: CASSQELAGGLQDTQYF.

This clonotype has at least ten counts. The chain has TRBV7-2 and TRBJ1-5, with unresolved D. This CDR3 spans 16 amino acids. V dropped 2 bases and J dropped 4 bases, with 15 bases sitting between them. Germline lookup yields CDR1 SGHTA and CDR2 FQGNSA. The CDR3 nucleotides are TGTGCCAGCAGCTTAAGGTTCGGATCGGGAAATCAGCCCCAGCATTTT. Its protein is CASSLRFGSGNQPQHF. Full variable domain (remainder filled in from reference TRBV7-2 and TRBJ1-5): GAGVSQSPSNKVTEKGKDVELRCDPISGHTALYWYRQSLGQGLEFLIYFQGNSAPDKSGLPSDRFSAERTGGSVSTLTIQRTQQEDSAVYLCASSLRFGSGNQPQHFGDGTRLSIL.

This clonotype has ten or more counts. V and J are TRBV28 and TRBJ2-5; 8 bases match TRBD1. CDR1 MDHEN and CDR2 SYDVKM come from the germline V gene. The ends lost 6 bases at V and 2 bases at J; junction bases unmatched: 11. The CDR3 is made up of 16 amino acids. In DNA form, the CDR3 reads TGTGCCAGCAGCTTCTCGGGACAGGTCGTTCAAGAGACCCAGTACTTC. This sequence encodes CASSFSGQVVQETQYF.

This clonotype appeared many times. The chain couples TRBV30 to TRBJ1-6, with D possibly matching TRBD1 (5 bases). The germline V gene has CDR1 GTSNPN and CDR2 SVGIG (reference sequence). Trimming shortened V by 0 bases and J by 8 bases, and 14 bases separated the two germline ends. CDR3 length: 15 residues. The CDR3 region has the DNA TGTGCCTGGAGTGTACGGGGGACTGCGGATTCACCCCTCCACTTT. Its protein product is CAWSVRGTADSPLHF.

This clonotype was seen many times. CDR3 nucleotide sequence: TGTGCCATCAGGGGCCAGCGGGGGAGCACAGATACGCAGTATTTT. Translation gives CAIRGQRGSTDTQYF. The rearrangement joins TRBV10-3 to TRBJ2-3; 8 bases map to TRBD2. The CDR3 contains 15 residues. Germline V lookup: CDR1 ENHRY, CDR2 SYGVKD. J was trimmed by 0 bases and V by 6 bases; bases with no gene match: 5.

This clonotype was recorded at least ten times. The V gene is TRBV20-1, the J gene TRBJ2-5; no clear D. CDR1 is DFQATT and CDR2 is SNEGSKA in the germline V gene (reference sequence). CDR3 size: 11 residues. V was pared by 4 bases and J by 2 bases, with 5 bases between. This chain's CDR3 is CSANRQETQYF. In DNA, the CDR3 is TGCAGTGCTAATAGACAAGAGACCCAGTACTTC.

The V call is TRBV7-2, the J call TRBJ2-3; 9 nucleotides align to TRBD2. V gave up 5 bases and J gave up 3 bases; unmatched junction bases: 12. Germline values: CDR1 SGHTA, CDR2 FQGNSA. The CDR3 is 17 residues long. CDR3: CASSQLFGGGGTDTQYF. In nucleotides, the CDR3 is TGTGCCAGCAGCCAGCTCTTCGGCGGGGGGGGTACAGATACGCAGTATTTT.

This sequence joins TRBV10-3 and TRBJ1-4, with TRBD1 matching 9 bases. With 8 bases clipped from V and 7 bases from J, the junction kept 5 bases outside the gene matches. The CDR3 length is 13 residues. Germline CDR1 reads ENHRY; CDR2 reads SYGVKD. CDR3 DNA: TGTGCCATCCGACAGGGGGAAGGTGAAAAACTGTTTTTT. As protein: CAIRQGEGEKLFF.

The chain has TRBV7-3 and TRBJ2-2, with 8 bases identical to TRBD2. Germline V gene data show CDR1 as SGHTA and CDR2 as FQGTGA. This CDR3 contains 15 residues. Trimming removed 5 bases from V and 6 bases from J; junction bases left unmatched: 8. CDR3 region: CASSPTGGRAGELFF. CDR3 nucleotide sequence: TGTGCCAGCAGCCCCACGGGAGGGAGGGCCGGGGAGCTGTTTTTT.

At least ten counts were recorded for this clonotype. The V and J genes are TRBV7-2 and TRBJ1-6, with D possibly being TRBD1 (5 bases). Germline V gene data show CDR1 as SGHTA and CDR2 as FQGNSA. V was clipped by 5 bases and J by 7 bases, with 12 bases between them. CDR3 size: 14 residues. The CDR3 nucleotides are TGTGCCAGCAGCGCGGGACGGTCAAATTCACCCCTCCACTTT. Protein sequence: CASSAGRSNSPLHF. The full variable domain, its missing parts supplied by reference TRBV7-2 and TRBJ1-6, is GAGVSQSPSNKVTEKGKDVELRCDPISGHTALYWYRQSLGQGLEFLIYFQGNSAPDKSGLPSDRFSAERTGGSVSTLTIQRTQQEDSAVYLCASSAGRSNSPLHFGNGTRLTVT.

This clonotype has ten or more counts. The rearrangement uses TRBV7-9 and TRBJ1-2; D might be TRBD1 (6 bases). From germline, CDR1 is SEHNR and CDR2 FQNEAQ (reference sequence). The CDR3 totals 15 residues. V was shortened by 5 bases and J by 2 bases, with 15 bases between the two germline ends. CDR3 loop: CASSRPATGNYGYTF. The CDR3 nucleotides are TGTGCCAGCAGCCGTCCCGCAACAGGGAACTATGGCTACACCTTC. The entire variable domain, with the rest obtained from reference TRBV7-9 and TRBJ1-2, is as follows: DTGVSQNPRHKITKRGQNVTFRCDPISEHNRLYWYRQTLGQGPEFLTYFQNEAQLEKSRLLSDRFSAERPKGSFSTLEIQRTEQGDSAMYLCASSRPATGNYGYTFGSGTRLTVV.

This clonotype came up many times. The V gene is TRBV5-8, the J gene TRBJ1-1, with D possibly matching TRBD1 (5 bases). CDR3 length equals 18 residues. CDR1 and CDR2 from the germline V gene are SGHTS and YDEGEE. V lost 6 bases to trimming and J lost 1 base, with 25 bases between them. CDR3 loop: CASTWGLVRQGSNTEAFF. CDR3 DNA sequence: TGTGCCAGCACTTGGGGACTGGTTCGTCAGGGCTCGAACACTGAAGCTTTCTTT.

This clonotype was detected only a few times. The rearrangement uses TRBV5-1 and TRBJ2-7; weak D call: TRBD2 (5 bases). With 5 bases removed from V and 0 bases from J, the gap between germline ends came to 15 bases. The germline V gene has CDR1 SGHRS and CDR2 YFSETQ. CDR3 length: 15 residues. For the CDR3, the DNA is TGCGCCAGCAGAGAGGGTGCGACAAGCTCCTACGAGCAGTACTTC. It encodes CASREGATSSYEQYF.